A selection of T cell receptor beta chains follows, all from one sample in a study of blood T cell repertoires in COVID-19. The data were produced by immunoSEQ multiplex PCR, yet TCRdb's version contains in-frame clones alone and is incomplete. Here the sample spans roughly 250,000 clones, over 70% being singletons. Sequenced sample: peripheral blood. The receptors originated from a human donor in a cohort sampled during active COVID-19. Each CDR3 is given with its conserved first and last residue. Each record gives: J gene, V gene, D gene, clone size, CDR3 DNA, CDR3 protein. The D gene is left open where the match is weak. Only some rows state a clone size, as once, few, many or a class for expanded clones.

TRBJ2-2 TRBV5-1 TRBD2 once TGCGCCAGCAGCTCCCAAACCTCTAGCGGGGGCGGGGAGCTGTTTTTT CASSSQTSSGGGELFF
TRBJ1-1 TRBV5-1 - - TGCGCCAGCAGCTTGGAGAGAGGGTTGAACACTGAAGCTTTCTTT CASSLERGLNTEAFF
TRBJ2-7 TRBV7-9 TRBD1 - TGTGCCAGCAGCTTAGGGACAGGGTCCTACGAGCAGTACTTC CASSLGTGSYEQYF
TRBJ2-3 TRBV5-5 - once TGTGCCAGCAGCTTAAGACTAACACCCACCACAGATACGCAGTATTTT CASSLRLTPTTDTQYF
TRBJ2-1 TRBV27 TRBD2 - TGTGCCAGCAGTTCACTCCTGACTAGCGGGAGGGCCGCGGAGCAGTTCTTC CASSSLLTSGRAAEQFF
TRBJ2-3 TRBV7-8 - - TGTGCCAGCAGCCCAAGTCTAGGGGCGGATACGCAGTATTTT CASSPSLGADTQYF
TRBJ2-3 TRBV3-1/TRBV3-2 TRBD2 - TGTGCCAGCAGCCAATTAAGCGGGGGGGCCAAGAATACGCAGTATTTT CASSQLSGGAKNTQYF
TRBJ2-1 TRBV5-4 - - TGTGCCAGCAGCCCCCCCGGTCCAGGAAGGAATGAGCAGTTCTTC CASSPPGPGRNEQFF
TRBJ2-7 TRBV15 - - TGTGCCACCAGCCGAGATAGCGGCACCTACGAGCAGTACTTC CATSRDSGTYEQYF
TRBJ1-5 TRBV3-1/TRBV3-2 - - TGTGCCAGCAGTCAAGGGTCGGGCAATCAGCCCCAGCATTTT CASSQGSGNQPQHF
TRBJ1-5 TRBV19 - - TGTGCCAGTAAAACAGGGTTCAATCAGCCCCAGCATTTT CASKTGFNQPQHF
TRBJ2-1 TRBV3-1/TRBV3-2 TRBD2 - TGTGCCAGCAGCCATCGGACTAGCGGGAGGGCCGATGAGCAGTTCTTC CASSHRTSGRADEQFF
TRBJ1-2 TRBV2 TRBD1 - TGTGCCAGCAGCGAACAGGGGGCTGGCTATGGCTACACCTTC CASSEQGAGYGYTF
TRBJ1-1 TRBV7-9 - few TGTGCCAGCAGCTTAGTCCAGGGGAGTAAGACTGAAGCTTTCTTT CASSLVQGSKTEAFF
TRBJ2-5 TRBV5-4 TRBD2 - TGTGCCAGCAGCCGTCTGGCGGGGGGGCAAGAGACCCAGTACTTC CASSRLAGGQETQYF
TRBJ1-2 TRBV11-2 - once TGTGCCAGCAGCCTGGGAGACTATGGCTACACCTTC CASSLGDYGYTF
TRBJ2-5 TRBV4-1 - - TGCGCCAGCAGCCAAGACGGGGGGCTGGGGACCCAGTACTTC CASSQDGGLGTQYF
TRBJ1-4 TRBV6-5 TRBD1 - TGTGCCAGCAGTTACTTCGGCAGGGGGCTGGAAAAACTGTTTTTT CASSYFGRGLEKLFF
TRBJ2-2 TRBV9 - - TGTGCCAGCAGCGTAGCAGCGAACACCGGGGAGCTGTTTTTT CASSVAANTGELFF
TRBJ2-3 TRBV21-1 - - TGTGCCAGCAGCAAAGAGGACAGGGTGCGCACAGATACGCAGTATTTT CASSKEDRVRTDTQYF
TRBJ2-5 TRBV11-2 - once TGTGCCAGCAGAGGGGGGGACCGCTTTGGGGAGACCCAGTACTTC CASRGGDRFGETQYF
TRBJ1-1 TRBV27 - few TGTGCCAGCAGTTTAGATCGGGGATCGGGCGAAGCTTTCTTT CASSLDRGSGEAFF
TRBJ1-4 TRBV4-1 - - TGCGCCAGCAGCCAAGAGGGGTCGCGGGGGCGAAGTGAAAAACTGTTTTTT CASSQEGSRGRSEKLFF
TRBJ2-7 TRBV27 TRBD2 - TGTGCCAGCAAAACTAGCGGGGGGTCCTACGAGCAGTACTTC CASKTSGGSYEQYF
TRBJ1-5 TRBV19 TRBD1 few TGTGCCAGTACCTACGAGACAGGGTTGAATCAGCCCCAGCATTTT CASTYETGLNQPQHF
TRBJ1-2 TRBV18 - few TGTGCCAGCTCACCATTTAGGGGCCCCCATGGCTACACCTTC CASSPFRGPHGYTF
TRBJ1-1 TRBV29-1 TRBD1 - TGCAGCGTCCGACAGGGGGCGAACACTGAAGCTTTCTTT CSVRQGANTEAFF
TRBJ2-7 TRBV10-3 TRBD1 - TGTGCCATCACGGACAGGGAGTTCAACGAGCAGTACTTC CAITDREFNEQYF
TRBJ2-1 TRBV29-1 TRBD2 - TGCAGCGTTGTTTTAGGCGGGAGTCCCTACAATGAGCAGTTCTTC CSVVLGGSPYNEQFF
TRBJ2-3 TRBV24-1 - - TGTGCCACCAGTCGCCCCGGGGAGCATACGCAGTATTTT CATSRPGEHTQYF
TRBJ1-1 TRBV7-2 - - TGTGCCAGCAGCTTAGAGCCGCAGGGGCTAAGCACTGAAGCTTTCTTT CASSLEPQGLSTEAFF
TRBJ1-6 TRBV6-5 - once TGTGCCAGCAGTCTCTATTCACCCCTCCACTTT CASSLYSPLHF
TRBJ2-3 TRBV5-6 - once TGTGCCAGCACCGTGGACCTTAGGAGGTTCTCAGATACGCAGTATTTT CASTVDLRRFSDTQYF
TRBJ2-7 TRBV19 - - TGTGCCAGTAGTATAGATGGTTACAAAAGTTACATTGGCGAGCAGTACTTC CASSIDGYKSYIGEQYF
TRBJ2-7 TRBV6-2/TRBV6-3 - - TGTGCCAGCAGTTTACAGCTCGAGCCCCCTTACGAGCAGTACTTC CASSLQLEPPYEQYF
TRBJ1-2 TRBV4-2 - few TGTGCCAGCAGCCAAGATTTAAAGAGTGGCTACACCTTC CASSQDLKSGYTF
TRBJ1-2 TRBV28 - - TGTGCCAGCAGTAAAGGGACAACTTCTATCTATGGCTACACCTTC CASSKGTTSIYGYTF
TRBJ2-2 TRBV19 - - TGTGCCAGTAGTAGGGACGGGAGCACCGGGGAGCTGTTTTTT CASSRDGSTGELFF
TRBJ1-1 TRBV27 TRBD1 - TGTGCCAGCAGTTCAGACAGGGGGCGAGTCCCTGAAGCTTTCTTT CASSSDRGRVPEAFF
TRBJ1-1 TRBV6-5 - - TGTGCCAGCAGGGGGACTCACGGGTTAGAAGCTTTCTTT CASRGTHGLEAFF
TRBJ1-6 TRBV4-3 TRBD1 - TGCGCCAGCAGCCCGAGCGACAGGGATAATTCACCCCTCCACTTT CASSPSDRDNSPLHF
TRBJ1-6 TRBV7-2 - - TGTGCCAGCAGCTTAGCCCCCGGCGGTTCACCCCTCCACTTT CASSLAPGGSPLHF
TRBJ1-5 TRBV11-2 - - TGTGCCAGCAGCTTCGGGGGGAGCAATCAGCCCCAGCATTTT CASSFGGSNQPQHF
TRBJ2-1 TRBV7-6 - many TGTGCCAGCTTAACTACCGGGGAGCAGTTCTTC CASLTTGEQFF
TRBJ1-2 TRBV7-9 - - TGTGCCAGCAGCCCCATTATCCCGGACAGTCCGGAAAATGGCTACACCTTC CASSPIIPDSPENGYTF
TRBJ1-5 TRBV7-8 TRBD1 - TGTGCCAGCAGCCGAGGGGACAGGTTCAATCAGCCCCAGCATTTT CASSRGDRFNQPQHF
TRBJ2-6 TRBV5-1 - once TGCGCCAGCAGCGGGGAGATAAGGGCCAACGTCCTGACTTTC CASSGEIRANVLTF
TRBJ1-2 TRBV5-1 TRBD1 - TGCGCCAGCAGCTCGGCCCCTGGGACAGGGGTTCAGTACACCTTC CASSSAPGTGVQYTF
TRBJ2-5 TRBV18 - - TGTGCCAGCTCACCAAGCGTGTTGGAGACCCAGTACTTC CASSPSVLETQYF
TRBJ1-3 TRBV2 - - TGTGCCAGCAGCGCAGAAAACTCTGGAAACACCATATATTTT CASSAENSGNTIYF
TRBJ1-1 TRBV28 - - TGTGCCAGCAGTTTGGGGAGCTACACTGAAGCTTTCTTT CASSLGSYTEAFF